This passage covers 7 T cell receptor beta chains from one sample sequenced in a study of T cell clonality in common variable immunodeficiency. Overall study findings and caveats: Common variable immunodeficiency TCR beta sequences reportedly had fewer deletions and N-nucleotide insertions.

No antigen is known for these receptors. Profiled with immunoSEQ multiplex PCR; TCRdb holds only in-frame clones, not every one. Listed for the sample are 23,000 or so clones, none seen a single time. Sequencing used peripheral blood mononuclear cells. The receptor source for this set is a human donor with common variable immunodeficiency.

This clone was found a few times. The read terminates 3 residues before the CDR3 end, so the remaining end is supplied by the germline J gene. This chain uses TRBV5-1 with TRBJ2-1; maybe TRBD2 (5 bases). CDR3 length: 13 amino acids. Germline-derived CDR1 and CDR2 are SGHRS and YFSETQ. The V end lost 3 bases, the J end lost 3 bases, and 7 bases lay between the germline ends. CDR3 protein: CASSSAGYNEQFF. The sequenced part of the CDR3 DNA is TGCGCCAGCAGCTCGGCGGGCTACAATGAG.

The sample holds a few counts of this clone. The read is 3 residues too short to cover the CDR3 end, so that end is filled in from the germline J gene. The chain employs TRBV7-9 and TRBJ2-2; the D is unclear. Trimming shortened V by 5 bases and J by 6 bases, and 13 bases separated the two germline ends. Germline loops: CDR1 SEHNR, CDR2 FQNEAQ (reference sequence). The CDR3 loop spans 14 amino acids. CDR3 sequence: CASSPPLGAGELFF. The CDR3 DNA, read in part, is TGTGCCAGCAGCCCCCCGCTAGGCGCCGGGGAG.

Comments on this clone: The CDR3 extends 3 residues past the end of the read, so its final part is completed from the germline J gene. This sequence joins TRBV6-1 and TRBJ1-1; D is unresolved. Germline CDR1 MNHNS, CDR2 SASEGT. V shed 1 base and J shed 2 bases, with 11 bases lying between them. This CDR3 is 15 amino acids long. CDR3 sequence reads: CASSEVPGTNTEAFF. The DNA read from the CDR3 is TGTGCCAGCAGTGAAGTCCCGGGTACAAACACTGAA.

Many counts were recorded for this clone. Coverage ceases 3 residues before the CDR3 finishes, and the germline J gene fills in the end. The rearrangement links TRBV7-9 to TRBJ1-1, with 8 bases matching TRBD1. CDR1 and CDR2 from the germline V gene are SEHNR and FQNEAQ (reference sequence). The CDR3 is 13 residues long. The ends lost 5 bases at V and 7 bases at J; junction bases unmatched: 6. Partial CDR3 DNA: TGTGCCAGCAGCAGACAGGGGCCCTATGAA. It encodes CASSRQGPYE. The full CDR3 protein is CASSRQGPYEAFF.

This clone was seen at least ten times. The CDR3 here is CASSEALGQKNIQYF. CDR3 DNA, as far as it was read: TGTGCCAGCAGTGAAGCTCTGGGACAGAAAAACATT. The chain is built from TRBV6-1 and TRBJ2-4; 7 bases agree with TRBD1. The CDR3 goes on 3 residues after the read ends, and that part is filled in from the germline J gene. Germline CDR1 reads MNHNS; CDR2 reads SASEGT. The CDR3 contains 15 residues. V trimming: 0 bases; J trimming: 4 bases; junction bases outside the gene matches: 3.

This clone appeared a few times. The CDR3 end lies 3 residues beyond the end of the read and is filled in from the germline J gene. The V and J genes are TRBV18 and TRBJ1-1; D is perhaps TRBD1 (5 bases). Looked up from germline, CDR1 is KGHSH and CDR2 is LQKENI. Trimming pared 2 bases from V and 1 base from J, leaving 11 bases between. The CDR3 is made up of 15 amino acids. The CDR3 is CASSPGGRANTEAFF. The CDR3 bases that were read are TGTGCCAGCTCACCAGGGGGGAGGGCGAACACTGAA.

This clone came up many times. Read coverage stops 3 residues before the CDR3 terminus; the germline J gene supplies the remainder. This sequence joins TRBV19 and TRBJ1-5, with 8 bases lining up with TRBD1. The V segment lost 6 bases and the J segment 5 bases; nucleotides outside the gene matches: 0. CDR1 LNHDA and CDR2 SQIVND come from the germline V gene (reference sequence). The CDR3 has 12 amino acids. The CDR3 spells CASRTGDQPQHF. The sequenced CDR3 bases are TGTGCCAGTAGGACAGGGGATCAGCCC.